A single sample gave rise to the 8 T cell receptor beta chains below, sequenced in a study of T-cell reconstitution after alpha-beta-depleted transplantation in children. Preparing the TCRbeta library involved the use of unique molecular identifiers. TCRdb ran MiXCR on the PCR reads and lists one entry per CDR3 protein. This table has around 130,000 distinct CDR3 sequences, about a tenth appearing once. Here the sequenced sample was PBMCs, mostly from graft donor cells, taken 180 days after TCRalphabeta/CD19-depleted stem cell transplant. The receptors come from a girl under three years old who had a stem cell transplant for combined immunodeficiency, so the T cells may come from the graft donor.

This clonotype was observed a handful of times. The gene calls are TRBV7-3 and TRBJ2-1; the match to TRBD2 covers 10 bases. Per the germline V gene, CDR1 is SGHTA and CDR2 is FQGTGA. The ends lost 6 bases at V and 6 bases at J; junction bases unmatched: 8. This CDR3 has 15 amino acids. This CDR3 is CASSLLAGALNEQFF. The CDR3, as DNA: TGTGCCAGCAGTCTCCTAGCGGGAGCGCTCAATGAGCAGTTCTTC.

This clonotype was counted between two and nine times. The chain is built from TRBV29-1 and TRBJ1-2; D remains ambiguous. The CDR3 is made up of 13 amino acids. V lost 0 bases and J lost 7, with 12 bases in between. Germline CDR1 reads SQVTM; CDR2 reads ANQGSEA. The CDR3, as DNA: TGCAGCGTTGAAGAGGGCGGCTTGAGTGGCTACACCTTC. Protein sequence: CSVEEGGLSGYTF.

The V and J genes are TRBV5-5 and TRBJ2-5; D may be TRBD1 (5 bases). The V gene's germline CDR1 is SGHKS and CDR2 YYEKEE (reference sequence). Trimming pared 0 bases from V and 1 base from J, leaving 7 bases between. The CDR3 spans 14 residues. The CDR3 loop reads CASSLAGFQETQYF. Here the CDR3 DNA reads TGTGCCAGCAGCTTGGCAGGGTTCCAAGAGACCCAGTACTTC. Filled out from reference TRBV5-5 and TRBJ2-5, the complete variable domain reads DAGVTQSPTHLIKTRGQQVTLRCSPISGHKSVSWYQQVLGQGPQFIFQYYEKEERGRGNFPDRFSARQFPNYSSELNVNALLLGDSALYLCASSLAGFQETQYFGPGTRLLVL.

This clonotype was observed a handful of times. The rearrangement uses TRBV5-1 and TRBJ2-2; D is unresolved. The CDR3 runs to 18 residues. V lost 0 bases and J 7 bases, leaving 22 bases between the germline ends. Germline V gene data show CDR1 as SGHRS and CDR2 as YFSETQ. CDR3 loop: CASSLALKGRPRRGELFF. In DNA form, the CDR3 reads TGCGCCAGCAGCTTGGCCCTGAAGGGAAGACCTCGACGCGGGGAGCTGTTTTTT. The complete variable domain, with remaining parts taken from reference TRBV5-1 and TRBJ2-2, reads KAGVTQTPRYLIKTRGQQVTLSCSPISGHRSVSWYQQTPGQGLQFLFEYFSETQRNKGNFPGRFSGRQFSNSRSEMNVSTLELGDSALYLCASSLALKGRPRRGELFFGEGSRLTVL.

The chain links TRBV28 to TRBJ2-6; the D gene is possibly TRBD1 (6 bases). The CDR3 spans 15 residues. CDR1 MDHEN and CDR2 SYDVKM come from the germline V gene. Trimming took 6 bases from V and 4 from J, leaving 13 bases between them. The CDR3 DNA sequence: TGTGCCAGCAGAGAAACAGGGCCGGGGGCCAACGTCCTGACTTTC. Translated: CASRETGPGANVLTF. Filled out from reference TRBV28 and TRBJ2-6, the complete variable domain reads DVKVTQSSRYLVKRTGEKVFLECVQDMDHENMFWYRQDPGLGLRLIYFSYDVKMKEKGDIPEGYSVSREKKERFSLILESASTNQTSMYLCASRETGPGANVLTFGAGSRLTVL.

This clonotype has at least ten counts. The rearrangement uses TRBV6-5 and TRBJ1-1; D call uncertain. The CDR3 sequence is 14 residues long. Per germline, CDR1 MNHEY and CDR2 SVGAGI. The germline V and J ends were trimmed by 2 bases and 1 base, with 8 bases remaining between them. CDR3 nucleotides: TGTGCCAGCAGTTACACGTCAGGGAACACTGAAGCTTTCTTT. It yields the protein CASSYTSGNTEAFF.

V and J are TRBV7-2 and TRBJ2-3, with 12 bases lining up with TRBD1. Germline CDR1 reads SGHTA; CDR2 reads FQGNSA. This CDR3 has 16 residues. V lost 9 bases, J lost 5 bases, and 12 bases stayed unmatched. CDR3: CASRSPGQGAIDTQYF. In DNA form, the CDR3 reads TGTGCCAGTCGATCGCCGGGACAGGGGGCGATAGATACGCAGTATTTT.

The V gene is TRBV20-1, the J gene TRBJ2-1; 14 bases are shared with TRBD2. This CDR3 comprises 16 residues. The germline gives CDR1 DFQATT, CDR2 SNEGSKA (reference sequence). The V and J ends lost 3 bases and 10 bases, in that order; junction bases with no gene match: 11. The CDR3 reads CSARAGTSGSRREQFF. The DNA for the CDR3 is TGCAGTGCTAGGGCCGGGACTAGCGGGAGTAGACGGGAGCAGTTCTTC.